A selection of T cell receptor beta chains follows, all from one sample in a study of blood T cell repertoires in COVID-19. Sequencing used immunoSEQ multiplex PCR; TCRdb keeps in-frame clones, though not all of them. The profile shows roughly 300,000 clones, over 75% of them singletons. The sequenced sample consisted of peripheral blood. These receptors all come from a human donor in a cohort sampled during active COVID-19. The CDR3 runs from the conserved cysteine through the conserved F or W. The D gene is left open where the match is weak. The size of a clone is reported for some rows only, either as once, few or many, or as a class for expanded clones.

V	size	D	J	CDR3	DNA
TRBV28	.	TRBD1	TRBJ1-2	CASSADRAGFYGYTF	TGTGCCAGCAGTGCCGACAGGGCTGGTTTCTATGGCTACACCTTC
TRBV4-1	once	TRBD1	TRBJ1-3	CASSHLDREADTIYF	TGCGCCAGCAGCCACTTGGACAGGGAGGCAGACACCATATATTTT
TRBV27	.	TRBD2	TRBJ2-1	CASSGPGLASREQFF	TGTGCCAGCAGTGGACCGGGACTAGCGTCCAGGGAGCAGTTCTTC
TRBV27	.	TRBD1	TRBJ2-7	CASSLTGTGNYEQYF	TGTGCCAGCAGTTTAACCGGGACAGGGAATTACGAGCAGTACTTC
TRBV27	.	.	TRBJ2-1	CASSLLRAGEQFF	TGTGCCAGCAGTTTACTGCGGGCTGGTGAGCAGTTCTTC
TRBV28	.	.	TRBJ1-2	CASGGQRYF	TGTGCCAGCGGAGGACAGCGGTACTTC
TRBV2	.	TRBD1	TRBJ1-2	CASRLLTGIDGYTF	TGTGCCAGCAGATTATTGACAGGGATTGATGGCTACACCTTC
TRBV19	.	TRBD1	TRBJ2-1	CASRLDRGLTNEQFF	TGTGCCAGTAGACTAGACAGGGGTCTGACCAATGAGCAGTTCTTC
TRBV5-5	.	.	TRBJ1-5	CASSLVGVPNQPQHF	TGTGCCAGCAGCTTGGTCGGGGTCCCTAATCAGCCCCAGCATTTT
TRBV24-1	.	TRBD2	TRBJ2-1	CATVRVAGLGEQFF	TGTGCCACCGTGAGGGTAGCGGGACTTGGTGAGCAGTTCTTC
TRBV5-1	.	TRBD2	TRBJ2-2	CASSLLAGGRYSGELFF	TGCGCCAGCAGCTTGCTTGCGGGAGGGCGGTATTCCGGGGAGCTGTTTTTT
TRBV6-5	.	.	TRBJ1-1	CASSWEGGRPEAFF	TGTGCCAGCAGTTGGGAGGGGGGCCGCCCTGAAGCTTTCTTT
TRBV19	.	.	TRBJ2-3	CASRLGEVPDTQYF	TGTGCCAGTAGGCTGGGAGAGGTCCCAGATACGCAGTATTTT
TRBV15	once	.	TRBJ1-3	CATSRDPTGSGNTIYF	TGTGCCACCAGCAGAGATCCGACAGGCTCTGGAAACACCATATATTTT
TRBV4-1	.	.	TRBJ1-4	CASSQAGGANEKLFF	TGCGCCAGCAGCCAAGCTGGGGGCGCGAATGAAAAACTGTTTTTT
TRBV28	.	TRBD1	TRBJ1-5	CASTPTGGGQPQHF	TGTGCCAGCACCCCGACAGGGGGGGGACAGCCCCAGCATTTT
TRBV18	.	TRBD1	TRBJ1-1	CASSPRQGVNTEAFF	TGTGCCAGCTCACCGAGACAGGGGGTTAACACTGAAGCTTTCTTT
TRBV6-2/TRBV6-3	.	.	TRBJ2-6	CASSNELSSGANVLTF	TGTGCCAGCAGTAACGAACTAAGCTCTGGGGCCAACGTCCTGACTTTC
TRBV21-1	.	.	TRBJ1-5	CASTERDRGLPQHF	TGTGCCAGCACCGAGAGGGACAGGGGGCTGCCCCAGCATTTT
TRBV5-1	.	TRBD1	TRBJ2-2	CASSLWGQGSLNTGELFF	TGCGCCAGCAGCTTGTGGGGACAGGGGAGCCTGAACACCGGGGAGCTGTTTTTT
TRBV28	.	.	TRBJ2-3	CASSLLPTSTDTQYF	TGTGCCAGCAGTTTACTCCCTACCAGCACAGATACGCAGTATTTT
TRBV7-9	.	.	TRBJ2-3	CASSFFTDTQYF	TGTGCCAGCAGCTTCTTCACAGATACGCAGTATTTT
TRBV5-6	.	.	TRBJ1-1	CASSSLLGGRTEAFF	TGTGCCAGCAGCTCTCTACTGGGGGGGAGGACTGAAGCTTTCTTT
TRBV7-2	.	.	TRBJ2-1	CASSLEVASKNEQFF	TGTGCCAGCAGCTTAGAGGTGGCTAGCAAGAATGAGCAGTTCTTC
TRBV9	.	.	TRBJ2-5	CASSVGVNQETQYF	TGTGCCAGCAGCGTAGGCGTTAACCAAGAGACCCAGTACTTC
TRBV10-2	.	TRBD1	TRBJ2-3	CASSLTGGTDTQYF	TGCGCCAGCAGCCTGACAGGGGGAACAGATACGCAGTATTTT
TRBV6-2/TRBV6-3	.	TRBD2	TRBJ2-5	CASSLASGTRRAETQYF	TGTGCCAGCAGTTTGGCTAGCGGGACTCGTCGTGCGGAGACCCAGTACTTC
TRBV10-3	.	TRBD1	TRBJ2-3	CATAPLPGQGIDTQYF	TGTGCCACAGCACCGCTACCGGGACAGGGAATCGATACGCAGTATTTT
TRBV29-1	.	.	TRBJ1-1	CSVRTLGEAFF	TGCAGCGTTCGGACTCTTGGAGAAGCTTTCTTT
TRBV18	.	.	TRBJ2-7	CASSPPSVNEQYF	TGTGCCAGTTCACCACCATCTGTAAACGAGCAGTACTTC
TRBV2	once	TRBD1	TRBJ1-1	CASREQGRVTEAFF	TGTGCCAGCAGGGAACAGGGGCGGGTAACTGAAGCTTTCTTT
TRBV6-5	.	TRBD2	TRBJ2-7	CASSPRLANSYEQYF	TGTGCCAGCAGTCCTCGACTAGCTAATTCCTACGAGCAGTACTTC
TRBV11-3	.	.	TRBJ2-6	CASSAGTRSSGANVLTF	TGTGCCAGCAGCGCCGGGACACGCTCCTCTGGGGCCAACGTCCTGACTTTC
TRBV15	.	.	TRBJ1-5	CATSRDRDLGSQPQHF	TGTGCCACCAGCAGAGATAGGGACCTCGGGAGTCAGCCCCAGCATTTT
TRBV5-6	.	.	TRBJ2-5	CASGPQGFEVETQYF	TGTGCCAGCGGCCCACAGGGTTTTGAAGTGGAGACCCAGTACTTC
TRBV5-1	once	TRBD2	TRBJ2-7	CASSPGVLAGSYEQYF	TGCGCCAGCAGCCCGGGGGTGTTAGCGGGTTCCTACGAGCAGTACTTC
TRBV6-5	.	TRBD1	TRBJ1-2	CASRRDRRGGYTF	TGTGCCAGCAGACGGGACAGGCGGGGAGGCTACACCTTC
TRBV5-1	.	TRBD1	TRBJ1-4	CASSDRQGPGEKLFF	TGCGCCAGCAGCGATAGACAGGGGCCAGGTGAAAAACTGTTTTTT
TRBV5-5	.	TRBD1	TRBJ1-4	CASSGETGPLTNEKLFF	TGTGCCAGCTCAGGAGAGACAGGGCCCCTAACTAATGAAAAACTGTTTTTT
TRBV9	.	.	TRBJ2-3	CASSVTTGDTQYF	TGTGCCAGCAGCGTAACGACTGGGGATACGCAGTATTTT
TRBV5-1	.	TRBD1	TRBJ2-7	CASSIPGQGPYEQYF	TGCGCCAGCAGCATACCGGGACAGGGCCCCTACGAGCAGTACTTC
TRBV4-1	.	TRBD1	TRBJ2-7	CASSHRDRGFYEQYF	TGCGCCAGCAGCCACCGGGACAGGGGATTCTACGAGCAGTACTTC
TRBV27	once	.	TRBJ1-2	CASSLSSDYGYTF	TGTGCCAGCAGTTTGTCCAGCGACTATGGCTACACCTTC
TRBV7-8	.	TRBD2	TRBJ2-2	CASSLTALAGGPGTGELFF	TGTGCCAGCAGCCTAACCGCACTAGCGGGAGGGCCAGGCACCGGGGAGCTGTTTTTT
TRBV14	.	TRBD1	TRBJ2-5	CASSQSFPGAGQGSETQYF	TGTGCCAGCAGCCAATCCTTCCCGGGGGCGGGACAGGGTTCAGAGACCCAGTACTTC
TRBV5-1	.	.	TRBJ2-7	CASSLGRERVNEQYF	TGCGCCAGCAGCTTGGGGAGGGAGAGGGTCAACGAGCAGTACTTC
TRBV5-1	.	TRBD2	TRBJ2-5	CASSLVKSGVRLSQETQYF	TGCGCCAGCAGCTTGGTGAAGAGCGGGGTACGTTTGAGCCAAGAGACCCAGTACTTC
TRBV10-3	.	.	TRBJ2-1	CAISELGGHNEQFF	TGTGCCATCAGTGAGCTCGGCGGCCACAATGAGCAGTTCTTC
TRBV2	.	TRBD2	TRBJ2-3	CASDRLAASTDTQYF	TGTGCCAGCGACCGACTAGCGGCGAGCACAGATACGCAGTATTTT
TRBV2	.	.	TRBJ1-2	CASSEAPGGYTF	TGTGCCAGCAGTGAAGCACCGGGGGGCTACACCTTC
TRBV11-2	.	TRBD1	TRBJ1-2	CASSLETPQGGYTF	TGTGCCAGCAGCTTAGAAACCCCACAGGGGGGCTACACCTTC
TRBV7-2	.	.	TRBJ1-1	CASSIDRGFEAFF	TGTGCCAGCAGCATAGACCGGGGATTTGAAGCTTTCTTT
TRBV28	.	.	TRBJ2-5	CASSWAIQETQYF	TGTGCCAGCAGTTGGGCCATCCAAGAGACCCAGTACTTC